A selection of T cell receptor beta chains follows, all from one sample in a study of T cells in Graves' hyperthyroidism and ophthalmopathy. TCRdb reprocessed the multiplex PCR reads with MiXCR, giving one entry per CDR3 protein. The table lists approximately 400,000 distinct CDR3 sequences, approximately 14% of them singletons. The sequenced sample consisted of blood. The receptors shown here come from a woman in her fifties or sixties with Graves' hyperthyroidism. CDR3s include the opening cysteine and the closing phenylalanine or tryptophan. Each record gives: J gene, D gene, CDR3 length, V gene, clone size, CDR3 protein, CDR3 DNA. The D gene is left open where the match is weak. Some rows mark clone size as missing; the rest say once, few, many or name a class of expanded clone.

>TRBJ1-1|.|11|TRBV10-3|.
CAISDLGEAFF
TGTGCCATCAGTGATCTGGGGGAGGCTTTCTTT
>TRBJ2-7|TRBD1|16|TRBV20-1|few
CSARPSGQGMVYEQYF
TGCAGTGCTAGACCTTCGGGACAGGGAATGGTTTACGAGCAGTACTTC
>TRBJ2-7|TRBD2|16|TRBV11-2|once
CASSPLLAGATYEQYF
TGTGCCAGCAGTCCTCTACTAGCGGGAGCCACCTACGAGCAGTACTTC
>TRBJ1-1|.|13|TRBV12-3/TRBV12-4|many
CASSPLLIPEAFF
TGTGCCAGCAGCCCCCTTCTAATCCCTGAAGCTTTCTTT
>TRBJ1-1|.|15|TRBV7-9|many
CASSLDGAMNTEAFF
TGTGCCAGCAGCTTAGACGGGGCTATGAACACTGAAGCTTTCTTT
>TRBJ2-7|TRBD2|15|TRBV12-3/TRBV12-4|.
CASSFGEGQGGEQYF
TGTGCCAGCAGTTTTGGGGAGGGCCAGGGAGGCGAGCAGTACTTC
>TRBJ2-3|.|13|TRBV7-9|many
CASSLTGSDTQYF
TGTGCCAGCAGCTTAACAGGTTCAGATACGCAGTATTTT
>TRBJ1-2|.|16|TRBV28|many
CASSPPRQVVSYGYTF
TGTGCCAGCAGTCCACCCCGACAGGTTGTTAGCTATGGCTACACCTTC
>TRBJ2-7|.|14|TRBV12-3/TRBV12-4|many
CASSLGRRFYEQYF
TGTGCCAGCAGTTTAGGGCGGAGATTTTACGAGCAGTACTTC
>TRBJ2-3|TRBD2|19|TRBV6-1|.
CASSTGLAGAFPFTDTQYF
TGTGCCAGCAGTACCGGACTAGCGGGAGCTTTCCCGTTCACAGATACGCAGTATTTT
>TRBJ2-7|.|15|TRBV2|few
CASSEERTGAYEQYF
TGTGCCAGCAGTGAAGAGAGGACTGGAGCCTACGAGCAGTACTTC
>TRBJ2-7|.|14|TRBV6-2/TRBV6-3|few
CASSYSIGGGEQYF
TGTGCCAGCAGTTACTCGATAGGGGGAGGCGAGCAGTACTTC
>TRBJ1-3|TRBD1|17|TRBV5-5|.
CASSLGTGVRSGNTIYF
TGTGCCAGCAGCCTTGGGACAGGGGTTCGATCTGGAAACACCATATATTTT
>TRBJ1-6|.|16|TRBV4-1|few
CASSHLKQGYGSPLHF
TGCGCCAGCAGCCACCTCAAACAGGGTTATGGTTCACCCCTCCACTTT
>TRBJ1-1|TRBD1|14|TRBV20-1|many
CSASDRTGNTEAFF
TGCAGTGCCAGCGATAGGACAGGGAACACTGAAGCTTTCTTT
>TRBJ2-2|.|14|TRBV11-2|many
CASSLGRYTGELFF
TGTGCCAGCAGCCTAGGACGGTACACCGGGGAGCTGTTTTTT
>TRBJ2-1|TRBD2|15|TRBV7-3|many
CASSLVLASYNEQFF
TGTGCCAGCAGCTTAGTACTAGCGTCGTACAATGAGCAGTTCTTC
>TRBJ1-1|.|14|TRBV20-1|few
CSAREGHPNTEAFF
TGCAGTGCTAGAGAGGGACACCCGAACACTGAAGCTTTCTTT
>TRBJ2-2|TRBD2|16|TRBV6-1|many
CASSSWGGSNTGELFF
TGTGCCAGCAGTTCCTGGGGGGGATCGAACACCGGGGAGCTGTTTTTT
>TRBJ2-7|.|14|TRBV29-1|many
CSVEDTLGSYEQYF
TGCAGCGTTGAAGACACCTTGGGCTCCTACGAGCAGTACTTC
>TRBJ2-3|TRBD2|16|TRBV11-3|many
CASSPPSGRLIDTQYF
TGTGCCAGCAGCCCGCCTAGCGGGAGGTTAATAGATACGCAGTATTTT
>TRBJ1-2|.|14|TRBV6-5|many
CASSYPPFRRGYTF
TGTGCCAGCAGTTACCCCCCATTTCGCCGTGGCTACACCTTC
>TRBJ2-1|.|14|TRBV29-1|many
CSVGWGTLQGEQFF
TGCAGCGTTGGGTGGGGGACTCTTCAAGGTGAGCAGTTCTTC
>TRBJ1-5|.|15|TRBV12-3/TRBV12-4|many
CASSVNPGPNQPQHF
TGTGCCAGCAGTGTAAACCCGGGCCCCAATCAGCCCCAGCATTTT
>TRBJ2-1|TRBD2|18|TRBV25-1|many
CASSRLAGGPGSYNEQFF
TGTGCCAGCTCCAGACTAGCGGGAGGGCCGGGGTCCTACAATGAGCAGTTCTTC
>TRBJ2-5|.|11|TRBV2|many
CAATVQETQYF
TGTGCCGCGACAGTCCAAGAGACCCAGTACTTC
>TRBJ1-2|TRBD1|17|TRBV5-1|many
CASSEGPGQGANYGYTF
TGCGCCAGCAGCGAGGGACCGGGACAGGGGGCTAACTATGGCTACACCTTC
>TRBJ2-3|.|15|TRBV28|many
CASSVAGQSTDTQYF
TGTGCCAGCAGTGTCGCCGGACAGTCCACAGATACGCAGTATTTT
>TRBJ2-7|TRBD2|15|TRBV11-1|many
CASSPRPAGEREQYF
TGTGCCAGCAGCCCCCGACCAGCGGGAGAGCGGGAGCAGTACTTC
>TRBJ1-1|TRBD1|17|TRBV7-6|many
CASSWRRGQGIGTEAFF
TGTGCCAGCAGCTGGAGAAGAGGACAGGGGATCGGAACTGAAGCTTTCTTT
>TRBJ2-7|.|12|TRBV6-5|many
CASSSSIHEQYF
TGTGCCAGCAGTTCCTCAATCCACGAGCAGTACTTC
>TRBJ2-3|TRBD2|14|TRBV12-3/TRBV12-4|few
CASTPLAGVTKQYF
TGTGCCAGCACCCCACTAGCGGGAGTAACTAAGCAGTATTTT
>TRBJ2-1|TRBD2|12|TRBV29-1|few
CSARLAGNEQFF
TGCAGCGCCAGACTAGCGGGCAATGAGCAGTTCTTC
>TRBJ2-7|TRBD2|16|TRBV5-1|many
CASSSPLSGSVHEQYF
TGCGCCAGCAGCTCACCACTCAGCGGGAGCGTGCACGAGCAGTACTTC
>TRBJ2-1|.|14|TRBV19|.
CASKPTRINNEQFF
TGTGCCAGTAAACCAACCCGCATAAACAATGAGCAGTTCTTC
>TRBJ2-3|TRBD1|15|TRBV18|many
CASSRPTGYTDTQYF
TGTGCCAGCTCACGTCCGACAGGGTACACAGATACGCAGTATTTT
>TRBJ2-5|.|14|TRBV9|few
CASSVGASQETQYF
TGTGCCAGCAGCGTAGGGGCTTCCCAAGAGACCCAGTACTTC
>TRBJ2-7|.|17|TRBV6-2/TRBV6-3|many
CASSYPPPAGFSYEQYF
TGTGCCAGCAGTTACCCACCTCCAGCGGGCTTCTCCTACGAGCAGTACTTC
>TRBJ2-7|TRBD1|15|TRBV2|many
CASRQSQGASYEQYF
TGTGCCAGCAGGCAATCACAGGGGGCCTCCTACGAGCAGTACTTC
>TRBJ1-2|TRBD1|13|TRBV12-3/TRBV12-4|many
CASSRQGAGGYTF
TGTGCCAGCAGTAGACAGGGGGCGGGCGGCTACACCTTC
>TRBJ1-1|TRBD1|14|TRBV10-3|many
CAISVGQGNTEAFF
TGTGCCATCAGTGTAGGACAGGGGAACACTGAAGCTTTCTTT
>TRBJ2-7|.|17|TRBV28|many
CASSLRISHSPFYEQYF
TGTGCCAGCAGTTTGAGGATAAGCCATTCCCCCTTCTACGAGCAGTACTTC
>TRBJ2-5|TRBD1|14|TRBV20-1|many
CSGKGQPQGETQYF
TGCAGTGGTAAGGGACAGCCGCAGGGAGAGACCCAGTACTTC
>TRBJ2-1|TRBD2|15|TRBV5-1|.
CASSSGLAGGNEQFF
TGCGCCAGCAGCTCGGGACTAGCGGGAGGCAATGAGCAGTTCTTC
>TRBJ2-2|TRBD2|16|TRBV9|few
CASSVSAGGNTGELFF
TGTGCCAGCAGCGTGTCGGCGGGAGGGAACACCGGGGAGCTGTTTTTT
>TRBJ2-2|TRBD2|17|TRBV20-1|many
CSAQALAGGPAGGELFF
TGCAGTGCTCAGGCTCTAGCGGGAGGGCCAGCAGGCGGGGAGCTGTTTTTT
>TRBJ2-2|.|14|TRBV20-1|.
CSARTPLMTGELFF
TGCAGTGCTAGAACCCCTTTGATGACCGGGGAGCTGTTTTTT
>TRBJ2-3|.|16|TRBV9|many
CASTERGGPLTDTQYF
TGTGCCAGCACCGAAAGGGGGGGACCGCTCACAGATACGCAGTATTTT
>TRBJ1-5|.|13|TRBV28|many
CASTTHRDQPQHF
TGTGCCAGCACCACCCACCGGGATCAGCCCCAGCATTTT
>TRBJ2-1|.|15|TRBV28|many
CASSLADHTSTEQFF
TGTGCCAGCAGTCTAGCCGACCACACTAGCACTGAGCAGTTCTTC
>TRBJ2-7|.|14|TRBV12-3/TRBV12-4|.
CASSVSLGSYEQYF
TGTGCCAGCAGTGTGTCCTTGGGCTCCTACGAGCAGTACTTC
>TRBJ2-7|.|14|TRBV27|few
CASSPGLFYYEQYF
TGTGCCAGCAGTCCCGGACTATTCTACTACGAGCAGTACTTC
>TRBJ2-7|TRBD2|18|TRBV5-1|many
CASSFSPMTSGPAYEQYF
TGCGCCAGCAGCTTTTCCCCGATGACTAGCGGGCCCGCCTACGAGCAGTACTTC